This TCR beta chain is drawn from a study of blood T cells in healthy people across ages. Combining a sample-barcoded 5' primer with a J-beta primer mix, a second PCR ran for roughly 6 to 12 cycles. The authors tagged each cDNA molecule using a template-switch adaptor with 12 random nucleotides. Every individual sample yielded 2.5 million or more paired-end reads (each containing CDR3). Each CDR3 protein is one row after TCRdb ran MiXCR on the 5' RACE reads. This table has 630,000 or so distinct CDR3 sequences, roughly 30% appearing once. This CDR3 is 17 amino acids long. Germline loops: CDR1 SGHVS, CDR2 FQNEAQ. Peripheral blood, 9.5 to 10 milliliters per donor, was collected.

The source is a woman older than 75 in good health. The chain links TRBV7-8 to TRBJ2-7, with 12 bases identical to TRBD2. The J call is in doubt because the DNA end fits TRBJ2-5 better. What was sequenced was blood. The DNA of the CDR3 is TGTGCCAGCAGCTCGGGACTAGCGGGTCCGCGGGGAGAGACCCAGTACTTC. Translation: CASSSGLAGPRGETQYF.